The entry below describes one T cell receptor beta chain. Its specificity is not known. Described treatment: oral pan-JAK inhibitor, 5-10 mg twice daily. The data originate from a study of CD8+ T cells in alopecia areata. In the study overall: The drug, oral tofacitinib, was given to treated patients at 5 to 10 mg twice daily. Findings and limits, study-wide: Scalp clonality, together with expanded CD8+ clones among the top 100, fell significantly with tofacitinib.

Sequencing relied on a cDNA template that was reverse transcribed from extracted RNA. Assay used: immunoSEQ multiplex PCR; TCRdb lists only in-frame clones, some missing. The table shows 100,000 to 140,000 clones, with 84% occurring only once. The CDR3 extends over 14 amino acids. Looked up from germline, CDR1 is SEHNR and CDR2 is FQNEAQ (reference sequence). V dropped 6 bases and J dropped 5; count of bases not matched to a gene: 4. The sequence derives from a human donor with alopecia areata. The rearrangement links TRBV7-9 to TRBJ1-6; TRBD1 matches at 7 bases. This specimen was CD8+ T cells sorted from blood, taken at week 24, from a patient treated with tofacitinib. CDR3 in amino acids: CASSRDSHNSPLHF. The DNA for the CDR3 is TGTGCCAGCAGTCGGGACAGCCATAATTCACCCCTCCACTTT.